Sequencing of this TCR beta chain was carried out in a study of human T cells and chemical hapten exposure. Overall study: Small pooled library volume differences mainly caused per-sample TCR yield variation.

This clonotype turned up a few times. No antigen is known for it. The CDR3 is made up of 11 amino acids. V dropped 0 bases and J dropped 6 bases, with 3 bases sitting between them. The germline CDR1 and CDR2 sequences are SGHTA and FQGNSA. Time point meaning: pre-sensitization, week 0. Treatment meaning: therapeutic diphenylcyclopropenone sensitization with weekly scalp DPC. In TCRdb, the RACE reads were re-called with MiXCR into one record per CDR3 protein. This table holds 50,000 to 65,000 distinct CDR3 sequences, about 11% found once. Study outcomes and limitations: Counts of TCRs above 1 in 1000 frequency stayed unchanged with DPC sensitization.

The sample here was whole blood, taken in connection with sensitization to the hapten diphenylcyclopropenone (DPC). V gene TRBV7-2 combines with J gene TRBJ2-7, with no clear D. The TCR originated in a woman aged 40 to 49 with alopecia areata. Some clones in this sample may be carry-over from other donors' samples. The CDR3 is CASSLAREQYF. The CDR3 bases are TGTGCCAGCAGCTTAGCCCGCGAGCAGTACTTC.